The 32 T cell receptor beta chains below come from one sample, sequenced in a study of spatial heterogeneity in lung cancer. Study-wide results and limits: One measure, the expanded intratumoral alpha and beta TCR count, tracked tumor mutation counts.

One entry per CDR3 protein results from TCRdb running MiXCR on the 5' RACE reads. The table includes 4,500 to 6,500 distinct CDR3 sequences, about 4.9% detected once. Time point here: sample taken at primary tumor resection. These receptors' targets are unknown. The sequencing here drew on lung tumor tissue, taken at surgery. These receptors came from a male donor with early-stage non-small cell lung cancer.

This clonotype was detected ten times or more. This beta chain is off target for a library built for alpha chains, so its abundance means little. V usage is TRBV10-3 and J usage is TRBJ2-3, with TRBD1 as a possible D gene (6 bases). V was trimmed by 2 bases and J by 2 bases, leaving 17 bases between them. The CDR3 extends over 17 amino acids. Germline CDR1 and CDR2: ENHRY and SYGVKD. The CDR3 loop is CAISEASTGSFTDTQYF. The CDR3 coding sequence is TGTGCCATCAGTGAGGCCTCAACAGGGTCCTTCACAGATACGCAGTATTTT.

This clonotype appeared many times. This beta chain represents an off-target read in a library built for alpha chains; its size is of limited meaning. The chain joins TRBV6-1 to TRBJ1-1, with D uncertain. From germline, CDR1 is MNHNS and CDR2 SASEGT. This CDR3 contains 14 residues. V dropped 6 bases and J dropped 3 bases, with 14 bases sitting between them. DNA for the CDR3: TGTGCCAGCAGGACTATGAGGGTGGACACTGAAGCTTTCTTT. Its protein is CASRTMRVDTEAFF.

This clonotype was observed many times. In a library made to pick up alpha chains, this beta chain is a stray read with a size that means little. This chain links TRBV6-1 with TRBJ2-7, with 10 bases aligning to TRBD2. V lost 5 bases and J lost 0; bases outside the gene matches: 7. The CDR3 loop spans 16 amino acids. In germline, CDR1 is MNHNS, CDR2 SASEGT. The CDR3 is CASSTHSGGTSYEQYF. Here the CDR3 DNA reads TGTGCCAGCAGTACCCATAGCGGGGGGACCTCCTACGAGCAGTACTTC.

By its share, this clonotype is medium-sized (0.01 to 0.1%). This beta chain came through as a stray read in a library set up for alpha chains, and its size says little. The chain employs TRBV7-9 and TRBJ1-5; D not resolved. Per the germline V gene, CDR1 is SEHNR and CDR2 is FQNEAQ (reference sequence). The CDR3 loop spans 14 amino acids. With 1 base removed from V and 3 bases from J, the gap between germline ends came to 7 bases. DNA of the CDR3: TGTGCCAGCAGCTTAGAAGGGTTCAATCAGCCCCAGCATTTT. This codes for CASSLEGFNQPQHF. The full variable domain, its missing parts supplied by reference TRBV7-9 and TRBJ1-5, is DTGVSQNPRHKITKRGQNVTFRCDPISEHNRLYWYRQTLGQGPEFLTYFQNEAQLEKSRLLSDRFSAERPKGSFSTLEIQRTEQGDSAMYLCASSLEGFNQPQHFGDGTRLSIL.

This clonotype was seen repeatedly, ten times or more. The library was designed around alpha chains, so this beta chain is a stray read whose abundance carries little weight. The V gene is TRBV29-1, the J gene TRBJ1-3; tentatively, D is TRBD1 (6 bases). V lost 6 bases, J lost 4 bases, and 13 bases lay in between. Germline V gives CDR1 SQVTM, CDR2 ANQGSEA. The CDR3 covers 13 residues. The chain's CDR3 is CSVGRQGGNTIYF. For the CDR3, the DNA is TGCAGCGTCGGTCGGCAGGGGGGAAACACCATATATTTT.

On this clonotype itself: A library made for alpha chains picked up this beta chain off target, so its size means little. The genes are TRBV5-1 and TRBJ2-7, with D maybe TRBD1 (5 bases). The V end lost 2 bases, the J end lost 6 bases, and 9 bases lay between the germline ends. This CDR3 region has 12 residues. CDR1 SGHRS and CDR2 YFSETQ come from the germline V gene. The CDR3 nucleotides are TGCGCCAGCAGCTTTACAGGCCGCGAGCAGTACTTC. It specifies CASSFTGREQYF. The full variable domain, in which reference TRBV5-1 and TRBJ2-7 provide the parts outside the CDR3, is KAGVTQTPRYLIKTRGQQVTLSCSPISGHRSVSWYQQTPGQGLQFLFEYFSETQRNKGNFPGRFSGRQFSNSRSEMNVSTLELGDSALYLCASSFTGREQYFGPGTRLTVT.

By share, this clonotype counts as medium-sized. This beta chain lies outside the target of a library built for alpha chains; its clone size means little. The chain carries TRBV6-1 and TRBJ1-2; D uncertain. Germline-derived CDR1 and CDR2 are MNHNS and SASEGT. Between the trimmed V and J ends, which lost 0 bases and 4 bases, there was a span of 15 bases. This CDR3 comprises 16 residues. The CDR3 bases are TGTGCCAGCAGTGAAGCGATATTTCGGACCGCCTATGGCTACACCTTC. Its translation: CASSEAIFRTAYGYTF.

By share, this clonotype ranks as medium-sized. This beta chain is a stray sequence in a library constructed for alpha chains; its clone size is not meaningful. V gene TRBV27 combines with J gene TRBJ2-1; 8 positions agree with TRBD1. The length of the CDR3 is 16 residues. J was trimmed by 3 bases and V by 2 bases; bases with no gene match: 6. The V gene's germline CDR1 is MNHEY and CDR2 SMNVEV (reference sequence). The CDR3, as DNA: TGTGCCAGCAGTTTAAGGCAGGGACAGGACTACAATGAGCAGTTCTTC. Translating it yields CASSLRQGQDYNEQFF.

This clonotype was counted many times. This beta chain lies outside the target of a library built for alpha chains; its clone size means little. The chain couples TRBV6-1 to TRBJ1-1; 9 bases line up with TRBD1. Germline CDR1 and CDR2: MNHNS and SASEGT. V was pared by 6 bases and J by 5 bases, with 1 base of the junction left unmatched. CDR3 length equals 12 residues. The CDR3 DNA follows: TGTGCCAGCAGGACAGGGGGGACTGAAGCTTTCTTT. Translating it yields CASRTGGTEAFF.

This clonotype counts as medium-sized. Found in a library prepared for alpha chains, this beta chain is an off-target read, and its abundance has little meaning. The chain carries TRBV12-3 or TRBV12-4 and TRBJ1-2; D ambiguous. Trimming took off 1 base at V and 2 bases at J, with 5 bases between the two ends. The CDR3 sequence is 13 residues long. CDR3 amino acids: CASSLEQNYGYTF. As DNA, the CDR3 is TGTGCCAGCAGTTTAGAACAGAACTATGGCTACACCTTC.

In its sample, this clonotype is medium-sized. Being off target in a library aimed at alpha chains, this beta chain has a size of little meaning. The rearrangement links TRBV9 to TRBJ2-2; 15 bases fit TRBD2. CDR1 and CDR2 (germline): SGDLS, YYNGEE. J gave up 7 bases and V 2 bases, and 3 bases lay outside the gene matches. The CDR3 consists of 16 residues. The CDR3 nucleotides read TGTGCCAGCAGCGTCGGACTAGCGGGAGGGCTCGGGGAGCTGTTTTTT. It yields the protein CASSVGLAGGLGELFF.

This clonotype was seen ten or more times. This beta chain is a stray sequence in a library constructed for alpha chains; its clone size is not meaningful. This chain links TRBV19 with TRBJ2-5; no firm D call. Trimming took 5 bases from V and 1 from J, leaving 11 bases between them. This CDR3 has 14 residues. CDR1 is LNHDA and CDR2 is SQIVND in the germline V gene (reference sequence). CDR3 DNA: TGTGCCAGTAGTGCCGGAGTTCCCCAAGAGACCCAGTACTTC. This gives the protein CASSAGVPQETQYF.

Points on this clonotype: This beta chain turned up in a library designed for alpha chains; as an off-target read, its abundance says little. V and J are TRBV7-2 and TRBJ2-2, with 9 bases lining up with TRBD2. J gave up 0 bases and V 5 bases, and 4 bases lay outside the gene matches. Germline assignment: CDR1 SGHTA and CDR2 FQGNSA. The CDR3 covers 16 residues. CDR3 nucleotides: TGTGCCAGCAGCACGCAGCGGGGGGCGAACACCGGGGAGCTGTTTTTT. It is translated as CASSTQRGANTGELFF.

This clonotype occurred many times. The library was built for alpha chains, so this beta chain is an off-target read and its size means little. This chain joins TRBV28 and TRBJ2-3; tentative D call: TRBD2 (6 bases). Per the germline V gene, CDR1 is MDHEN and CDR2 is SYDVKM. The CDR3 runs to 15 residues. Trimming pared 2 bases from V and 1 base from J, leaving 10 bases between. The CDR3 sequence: CASSLRDLRTDTQYF. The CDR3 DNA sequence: TGTGCCAGCAGTTTAAGGGACTTACGCACAGATACGCAGTATTTT. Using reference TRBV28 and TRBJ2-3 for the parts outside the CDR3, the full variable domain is DVKVTQSSRYLVKRTGEKVFLECVQDMDHENMFWYRQDPGLGLRLIYFSYDVKMKEKGDIPEGYSVSREKKERFSLILESASTNQTSMYLCASSLRDLRTDTQYFGPGTRLTVL.

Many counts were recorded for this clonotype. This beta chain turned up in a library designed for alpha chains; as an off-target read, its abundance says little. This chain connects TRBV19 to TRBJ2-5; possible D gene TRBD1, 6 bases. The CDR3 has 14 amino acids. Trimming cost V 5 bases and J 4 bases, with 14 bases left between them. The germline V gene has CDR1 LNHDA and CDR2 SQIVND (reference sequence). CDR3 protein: CASSSTGLRETQYF. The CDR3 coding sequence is TGTGCCAGTAGTTCAACAGGGCTCCGAGAGACCCAGTACTTC.

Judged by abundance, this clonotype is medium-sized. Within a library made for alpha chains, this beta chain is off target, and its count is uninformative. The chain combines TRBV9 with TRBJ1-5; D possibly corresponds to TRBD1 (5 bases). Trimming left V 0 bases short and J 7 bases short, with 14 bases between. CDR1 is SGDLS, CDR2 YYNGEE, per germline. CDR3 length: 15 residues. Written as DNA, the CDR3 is TGTGCCAGCAGCGTAGCAGGGCTAGGGAGCCAGCCCCAGCATTTT. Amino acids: CASSVAGLGSQPQHF.

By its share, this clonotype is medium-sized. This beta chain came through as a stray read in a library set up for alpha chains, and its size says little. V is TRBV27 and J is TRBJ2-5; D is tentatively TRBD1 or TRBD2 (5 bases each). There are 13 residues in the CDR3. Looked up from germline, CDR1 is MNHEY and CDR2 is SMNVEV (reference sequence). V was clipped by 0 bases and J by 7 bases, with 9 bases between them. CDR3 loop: CASSLSGAGTQYF. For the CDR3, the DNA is TGTGCCAGCAGTTTATCTGGGGCGGGGACCCAGTACTTC.

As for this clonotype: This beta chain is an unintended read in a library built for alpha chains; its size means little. CDR3 coding DNA: TGTGCCAGCAGCTTCGTCGGTGCTGAAGCTTTCTTT. This encodes CASSFVGAEAFF. The V and J genes are TRBV7-3 and TRBJ1-1; D unresolved. The V gene's germline CDR1 is SGHTA and CDR2 FQGTGA. The CDR3 runs 12 residues. Trimming stripped 3 bases from V and 6 bases from J, with 8 bases between.

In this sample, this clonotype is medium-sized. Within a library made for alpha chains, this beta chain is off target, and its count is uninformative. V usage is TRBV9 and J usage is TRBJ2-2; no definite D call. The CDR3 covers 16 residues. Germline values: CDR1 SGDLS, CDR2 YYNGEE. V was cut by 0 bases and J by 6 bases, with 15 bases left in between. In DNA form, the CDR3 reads TGTGCCAGCAGCGTAGAGGAATCTCGGCTGGCCGGGGAGCTGTTTTTT. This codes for CASSVEESRLAGELFF.

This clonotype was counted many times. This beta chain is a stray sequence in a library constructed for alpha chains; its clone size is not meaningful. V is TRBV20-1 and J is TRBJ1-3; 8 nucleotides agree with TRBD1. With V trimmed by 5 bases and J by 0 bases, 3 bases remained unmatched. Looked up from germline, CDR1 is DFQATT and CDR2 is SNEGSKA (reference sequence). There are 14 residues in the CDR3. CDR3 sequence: CSAGDRFSGNTIYF. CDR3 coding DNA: TGCAGTGCTGGGGACAGGTTCTCTGGAAACACCATATATTTT.

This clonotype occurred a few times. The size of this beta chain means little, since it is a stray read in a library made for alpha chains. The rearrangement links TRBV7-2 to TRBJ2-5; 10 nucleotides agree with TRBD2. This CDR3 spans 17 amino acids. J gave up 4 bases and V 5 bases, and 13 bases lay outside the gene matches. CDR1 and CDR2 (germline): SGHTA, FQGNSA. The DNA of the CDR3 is TGTGCCAGCAGCCCGAGAAGCGGGAGGGCCGCTGGAGAGACCCAGTACTTC. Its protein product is CASSPRSGRAAGETQYF. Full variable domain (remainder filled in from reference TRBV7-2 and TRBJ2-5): GAGVSQSPSNKVTEKGKDVELRCDPISGHTALYWYRQSLGQGLEFLIYFQGNSAPDKSGLPSDRFSAERTGGSVSTLTIQRTQQEDSAVYLCASSPRSGRAAGETQYFGPGTRLLVL.

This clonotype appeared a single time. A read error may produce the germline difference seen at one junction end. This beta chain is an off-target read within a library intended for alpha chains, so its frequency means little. DNA for the CDR3: TGTGCCAGCAGCCCGGGGGTGCCGAACACCGGGGAGCTGGTTTTT. Its translation: CASSPGVPNTGELVF. The rearrangement joins TRBV3-1 to TRBJ2-2; a possible D gene is TRBD2 (6 bases). Germline V CDR1 and CDR2: LGHDT, YNNKEL (reference sequence). The CDR3 sequence is 15 residues long.

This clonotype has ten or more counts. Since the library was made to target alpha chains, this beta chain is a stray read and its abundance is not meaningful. CDR3 coding DNA: TGCAGTGCTAGTAAACAGGGAGCGAACACCGGGGAGCTGTTTTTT. Translation gives CSASKQGANTGELFF. The chain combines TRBV20-1 with TRBJ2-2; D is possibly TRBD1 (6 bases). This CDR3 is 15 amino acids long. Germline V lookup: CDR1 DFQATT, CDR2 SNEGSKA (reference sequence). The V end lost 3 bases, the J end lost 0 bases, and 11 bases lay between the germline ends.

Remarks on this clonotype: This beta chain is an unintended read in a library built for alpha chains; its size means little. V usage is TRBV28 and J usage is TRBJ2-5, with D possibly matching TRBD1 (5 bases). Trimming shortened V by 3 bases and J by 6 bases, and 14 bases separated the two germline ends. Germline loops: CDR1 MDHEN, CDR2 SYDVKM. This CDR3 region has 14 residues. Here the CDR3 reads CASSLGYRLKTQYF. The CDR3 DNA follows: TGTGCCAGCAGTTTGGGTTACAGGCTGAAGACCCAGTACTTC.

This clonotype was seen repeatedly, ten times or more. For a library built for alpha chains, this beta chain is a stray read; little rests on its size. The CDR3 sequence: CSARDYRGNTQYF. Written as DNA, the CDR3 is TGCAGTGCTAGAGATTATCGAGGGAATACGCAGTATTTT. This chain uses TRBV20-1 with TRBJ2-3; tentative D call: TRBD2 (5 bases). The CDR3 is 13 amino acids. V lost 0 bases and J 7 bases, leaving 11 bases between the germline ends. Per the germline V gene, CDR1 is DFQATT and CDR2 is SNEGSKA (reference sequence).

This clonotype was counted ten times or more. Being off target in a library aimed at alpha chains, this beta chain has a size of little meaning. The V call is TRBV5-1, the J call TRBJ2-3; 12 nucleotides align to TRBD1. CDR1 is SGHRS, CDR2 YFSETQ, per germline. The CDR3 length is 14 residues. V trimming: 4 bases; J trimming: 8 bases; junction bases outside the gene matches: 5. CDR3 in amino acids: CASSGGTGGGTQYF. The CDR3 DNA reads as TGCGCCAGCAGCGGAGGGACAGGGGGCGGTACGCAGTATTTT. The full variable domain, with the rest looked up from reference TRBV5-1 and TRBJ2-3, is KAGVTQTPRYLIKTRGQQVTLSCSPISGHRSVSWYQQTPGQGLQFLFEYFSETQRNKGNFPGRFSGRQFSNSRSEMNVSTLELGDSALYLCASSGGTGGGTQYFGPGTRLTVL.

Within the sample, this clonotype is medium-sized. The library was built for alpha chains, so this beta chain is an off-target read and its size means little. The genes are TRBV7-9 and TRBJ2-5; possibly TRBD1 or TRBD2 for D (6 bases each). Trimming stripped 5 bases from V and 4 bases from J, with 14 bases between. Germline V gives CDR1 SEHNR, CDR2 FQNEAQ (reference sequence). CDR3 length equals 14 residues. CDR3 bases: TGTGCCAGCAGCCCCTTCAGGGGAGGAGAGACCCAGTACTTC. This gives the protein CASSPFRGGETQYF.

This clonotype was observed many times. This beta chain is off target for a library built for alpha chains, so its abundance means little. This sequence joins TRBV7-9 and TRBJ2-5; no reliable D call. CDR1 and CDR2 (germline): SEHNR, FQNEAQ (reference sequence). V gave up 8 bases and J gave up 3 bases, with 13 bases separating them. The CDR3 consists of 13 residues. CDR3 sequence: CASGTLMEETQYF. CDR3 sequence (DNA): TGTGCCAGCGGAACCTTAATGGAAGAGACCCAGTACTTC.

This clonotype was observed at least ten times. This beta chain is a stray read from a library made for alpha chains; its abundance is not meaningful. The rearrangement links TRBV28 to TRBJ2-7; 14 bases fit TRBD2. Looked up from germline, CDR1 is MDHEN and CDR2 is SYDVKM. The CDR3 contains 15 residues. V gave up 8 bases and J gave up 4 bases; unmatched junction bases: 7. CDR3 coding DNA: TGTGCCAGCCGACCGGGACTAGCGGGAGCTTACGAGCAGTACTTC. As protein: CASRPGLAGAYEQYF.

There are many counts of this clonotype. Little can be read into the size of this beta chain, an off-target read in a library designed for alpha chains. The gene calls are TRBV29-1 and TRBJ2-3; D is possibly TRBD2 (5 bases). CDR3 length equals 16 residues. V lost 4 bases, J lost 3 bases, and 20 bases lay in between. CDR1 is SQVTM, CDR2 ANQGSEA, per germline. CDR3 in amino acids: CSVVGVVGWVTDTQYF. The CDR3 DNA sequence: TGCAGCGTTGTCGGGGTGGTCGGGTGGGTTACAGATACGCAGTATTTT.

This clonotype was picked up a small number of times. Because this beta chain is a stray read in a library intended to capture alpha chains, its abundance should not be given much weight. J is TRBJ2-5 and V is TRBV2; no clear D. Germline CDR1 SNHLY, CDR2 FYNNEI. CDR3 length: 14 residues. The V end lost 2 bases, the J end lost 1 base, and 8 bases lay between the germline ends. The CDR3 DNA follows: TGTGCCAGCAGTGAACTAGGAGTCCAAGAGACCCAGTACTTC. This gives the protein CASSELGVQETQYF.

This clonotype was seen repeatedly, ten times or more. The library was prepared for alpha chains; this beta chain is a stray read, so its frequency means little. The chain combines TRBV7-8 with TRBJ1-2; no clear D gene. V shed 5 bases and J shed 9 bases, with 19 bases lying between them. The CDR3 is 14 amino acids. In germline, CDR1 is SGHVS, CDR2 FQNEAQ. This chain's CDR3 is CASSPQPNTYRYTF. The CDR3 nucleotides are TGTGCCAGCAGCCCACAACCCAATACATATCGCTACACCTTC.